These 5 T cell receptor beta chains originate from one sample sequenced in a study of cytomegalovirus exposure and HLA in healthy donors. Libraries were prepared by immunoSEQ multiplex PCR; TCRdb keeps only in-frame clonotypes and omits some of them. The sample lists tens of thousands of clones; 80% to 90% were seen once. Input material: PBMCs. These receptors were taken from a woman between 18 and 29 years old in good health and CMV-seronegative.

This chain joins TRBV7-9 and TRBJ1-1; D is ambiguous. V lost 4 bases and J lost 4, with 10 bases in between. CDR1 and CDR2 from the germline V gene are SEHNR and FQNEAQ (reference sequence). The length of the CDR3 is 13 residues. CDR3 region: CASSSTGITEAFF. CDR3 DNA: TGTGCCAGCAGCTCCACGGGGATCACTGAAGCTTTCTTT.

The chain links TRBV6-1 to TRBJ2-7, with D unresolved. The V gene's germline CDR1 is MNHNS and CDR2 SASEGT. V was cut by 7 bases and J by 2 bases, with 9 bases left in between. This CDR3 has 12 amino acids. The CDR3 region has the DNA TGTGCCAGCAAACAGATCCCCTACGAGCAGTACTTC. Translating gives CASKQIPYEQYF.

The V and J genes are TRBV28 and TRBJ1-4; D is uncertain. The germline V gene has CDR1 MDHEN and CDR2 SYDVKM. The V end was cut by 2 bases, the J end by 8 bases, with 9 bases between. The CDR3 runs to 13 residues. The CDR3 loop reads CASSLGQIEKLFF. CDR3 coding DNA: TGTGCCAGCAGTTTAGGCCAAATAGAAAAACTGTTTTTT.

This CDR3 is CASSQPHNEQFF. The CDR3 DNA is TGTGCCAGCAGCCAACCTCACAATGAGCAGTTCTTC. This chain connects TRBV4-2 to TRBJ2-1, with D hard to call. Germline CDR1 and CDR2: LGHNA and YNFKEQ. V lost 2 bases and J lost 5, with 4 bases in between. This CDR3 is built from 12 residues.

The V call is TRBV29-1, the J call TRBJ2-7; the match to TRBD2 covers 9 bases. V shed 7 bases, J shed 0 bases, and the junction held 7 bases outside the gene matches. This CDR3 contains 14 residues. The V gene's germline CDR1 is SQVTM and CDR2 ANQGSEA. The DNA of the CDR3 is TGCAGCGGCCGGACTAGCGAGAGCTCCTACGAGCAGTACTTC. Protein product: CSGRTSESSYEQYF.